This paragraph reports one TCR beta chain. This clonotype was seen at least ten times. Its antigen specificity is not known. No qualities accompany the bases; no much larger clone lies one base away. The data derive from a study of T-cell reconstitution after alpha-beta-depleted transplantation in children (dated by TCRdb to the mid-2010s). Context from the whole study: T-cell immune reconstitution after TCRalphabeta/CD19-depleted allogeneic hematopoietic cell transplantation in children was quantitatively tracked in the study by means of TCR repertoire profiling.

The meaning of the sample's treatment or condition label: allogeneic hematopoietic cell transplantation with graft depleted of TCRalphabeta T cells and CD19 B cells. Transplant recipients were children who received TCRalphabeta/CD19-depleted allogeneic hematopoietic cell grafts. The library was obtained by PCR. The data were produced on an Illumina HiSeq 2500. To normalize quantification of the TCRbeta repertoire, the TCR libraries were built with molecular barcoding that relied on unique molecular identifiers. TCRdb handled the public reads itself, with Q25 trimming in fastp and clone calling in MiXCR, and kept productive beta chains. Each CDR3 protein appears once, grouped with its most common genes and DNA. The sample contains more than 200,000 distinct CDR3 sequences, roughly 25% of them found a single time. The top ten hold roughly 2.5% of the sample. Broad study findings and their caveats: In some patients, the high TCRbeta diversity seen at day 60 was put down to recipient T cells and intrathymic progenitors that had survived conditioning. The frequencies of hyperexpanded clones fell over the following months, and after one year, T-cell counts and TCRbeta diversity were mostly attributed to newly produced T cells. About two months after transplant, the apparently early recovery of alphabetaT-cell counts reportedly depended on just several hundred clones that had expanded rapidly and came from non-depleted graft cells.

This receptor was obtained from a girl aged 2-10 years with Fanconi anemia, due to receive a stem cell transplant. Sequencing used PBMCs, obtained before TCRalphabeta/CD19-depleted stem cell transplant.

CDR3 sequence: CAGSLERQGGTQYF. The DNA sequence is given as TGTGCCGGATCTCTCGAGCGGCAAGGCGGTACGCAGTATTTT. The chain is assembled from TRBV12-3 or TRBV12-4 and TRBJ2-3; the D gene is possibly TRBD2, with 5 bases matching. The CDR3 spans 14 residues, from the cysteine through the phenylalanine. Here the CDR3 DNA is all that survives: 42 bases in frame from base 1. The junction carries 23 bases between V and J, which are trimmed by 11 bases and 8 bases respectively.